The text below deals with one TCR beta chain. This record comes from a study of blood T cell repertoires in COVID-19. Those enrolled, adults aged roughly 18 to 90 years, came from around 24 US areas. Germline V gene data show CDR1 as SEHNR and CDR2 as FQNEAQ (reference sequence). CDR3 size: 16 residues. V shed 1 base and J shed 0 bases, with 10 bases lying between them. In the original workflow: Cell counts per sample came from amplifying reference gene primers. Assay: immunoSEQ multiplex PCR; the TCRdb copy retains only in-frame clones and omits some. That table is the source of V, J and clone size, and D and trimming were worked out from the DNA. The sample lists about 200,000 clones; 70% to 90% were seen once.

Sequencing was done on a sample of PBMCs or T cells enriched from blood (not recorded which). The rearrangement joins TRBV7-9 to TRBJ2-4, with D tentatively TRBD1 (5 bases). The receptor's source is a woman in her 40s with acute COVID-19. CDR3 coding DNA: TGTGCCAGCAGCTTAGTAGGGGATCTAGCCAAAAACATTCAGTACTTC. Its protein product is CASSLVGDLAKNIQYF.